The rows below give T cell receptor beta chains drawn from one sample of a study of blood T cell repertoires in COVID-19. The assay was immunoSEQ multiplex PCR, and TCRdb's table has in-frame clones only and misses some. The sample has 87,000 or so clones; around nine tenths are singletons. The sample was peripheral blood. The receptor source for this set is a woman at least 80 years old with acute or convalescent COVID-19. Both conserved end residues are part of each CDR3. Fields, in order: V gene, J gene, D gene, clone size, CDR3 DNA, CDR3 protein. D genes are given only for firm matches. Expanded clones are given a class, and other clones once, few, many or no size at all.

V: TRBV2
J: TRBJ2-7
D: .
size: .
DNA: TGTGCCAGCAGTGAGAACAGGGACTACGAGCAGTACTTC
CDR3: CASSENRDYEQYF

V: TRBV19
J: TRBJ1-4
D: .
size: .
DNA: TGTGCCACCGCTTACAGGGAAGGTGAAAAACTGTTTTTT
CDR3: CATAYREGEKLFF

V: TRBV7-8
J: TRBJ1-5
D: TRBD1
size: .
DNA: TGTGCCAGCAGCTTAGCAGGGGGCCTGGGCAATCAGCCCCAGCATTTT
CDR3: CASSLAGGLGNQPQHF

V: TRBV2
J: TRBJ2-5
D: TRBD2
size: .
DNA: TGTGCCAGCACTAGCGGAGTTCAAGAGACCCAGTACTTC
CDR3: CASTSGVQETQYF

V: TRBV2
J: TRBJ1-2
D: TRBD1
size: .
DNA: TGTGCCAGCAGTCAACAGGGGGCCCTCCCCTATGGCTACACCTTC
CDR3: CASSQQGALPYGYTF

V: TRBV6-2/TRBV6-3
J: TRBJ1-2
D: .
size: .
DNA: TGTGCCAGCAGTAATGACAGGCATGGCTACACCTTC
CDR3: CASSNDRHGYTF

V: TRBV29-1
J: TRBJ2-5
D: TRBD2
size: .
DNA: TGCAGCGTCGCGTCTAGCGGGAGTGGAGAGACCCAGTACTTC
CDR3: CSVASSGSGETQYF

V: TRBV5-8
J: TRBJ1-2
D: .
size: .
DNA: TGTGCCAGCAGCTTGGGATACGGGACGGACTTCCGGGGGGACTATGGCTACACCTTC
CDR3: CASSLGYGTDFRGDYGYTF

V: TRBV6-5
J: TRBJ1-2
D: .
size: .
DNA: TGTGCCAGCAGTTCCGTCGCGGAGGTCCTTTATGGCTACACCTTC
CDR3: CASSSVAEVLYGYTF

V: TRBV5-6
J: TRBJ1-2
D: .
size: .
DNA: TGTGCCAGCAGCTTGGCAGGGTTGGGGGGCTACACCTTC
CDR3: CASSLAGLGGYTF

V: TRBV10-1
J: TRBJ2-3
D: TRBD2
size: .
DNA: TGCGCCAGCAGTGGGACTAGCAGCGGTTTCTCAGATACGCAGTATTTT
CDR3: CASSGTSSGFSDTQYF

V: TRBV9
J: TRBJ2-2
D: .
size: .
DNA: TGTGCCAGCAGCGTAGACCTTCGGACTCCCGGGGAGCTGTTTTTT
CDR3: CASSVDLRTPGELFF

V: TRBV30
J: TRBJ2-7
D: .
size: once
DNA: TGTGCCTGGAGCGCCGGGAGCTACGAGCAGTACTTC
CDR3: CAWSAGSYEQYF